The entry below describes one T cell receptor (beta chain). The antigen is unknown. The data were produced by immunoSEQ multiplex PCR, yet TCRdb's version contains in-frame clones alone and is incomplete. The data show around 67,000 clones, roughly 80% seen once. Samples were taken at baseline and on day 1 of cycles 4 and 7. This record comes from a study of OX40 agonist ivuxolimab in advanced cancers. Findings of the study overall: Researchers report that CD8+ T cells had, on average, more expanded clones than CD4+.

Germline V gene data show CDR1 as SGHTA and CDR2 as FQGNSA. This CDR3 has 16 residues. V was clipped by 0 bases and J by 4 bases, with 15 bases between them. J is TRBJ1-2 and V is TRBV7-2; maybe TRBD1 (5 bases). The material sequenced was CD4+ or CD8+ T cells sorted from blood, taken in a trial of the OX40 agonist ivuxolimab. This TCR derives from an adult with an advanced solid tumor such as melanoma, head and neck, liver or kidney cancer. CDR3 DNA: TGTGCCAGCAGCTTAGCGGATACAGGTCCAACCTATGGCTACACCTTC. This gives the protein CASSLADTGPTYGYTF.